Below are 18 T cell receptor beta chains sequenced from a single sample in a study of shared clonotypes between healthy human individuals. Profiling relied on immunoSEQ multiplex PCR, and the TCRdb table lists in-frame clones only, not all of them. The sample holds 2 million to 2.5 million clones, roughly 95% seen once. Sequenced: naive CD4+ T cells sorted from blood. Indicated subset: CD45RA+ positively selected. The origin of the receptors is a man younger than 30 in good health.

The chain links TRBV18 to TRBJ2-7, with D perhaps matching TRBD1 (5 bases). The V end was cut by 3 bases, the J end by 0 bases, with 9 bases between. The germline V gene has CDR1 KGHSH and CDR2 LQKENI. This CDR3 spans 14 amino acids. CDR3 residues: CASSPQGDSYEQYF. The CDR3 region has the DNA TGTGCCAGCTCACCTCAGGGTGACTCCTACGAGCAGTACTTC. The full variable domain, its missing parts supplied by reference TRBV18 and TRBJ2-7, is NAGVMQNPRHLVRRRGQEARLRCSPMKGHSHVYWYRQLPEEGLKFMVYLQKENIIDESGMPKERFSAEFPKEGPSILRIQQVVRGDSAAYFCASSPQGDSYEQYFGPGTRLTVT.

The chain combines TRBV11-2 with TRBJ1-2; D gene uncertain. Trimming shortened V by 5 bases and J by 4 bases, and 11 bases separated the two germline ends. CDR1 and CDR2 (germline): SGHAT, FQNNGV. The CDR3 has 13 residues. CDR3 sequence: CASSPDMIYGYTF. The CDR3 DNA sequence: TGTGCCAGCAGCCCCGACATGATCTATGGCTACACCTTC.

The V and J genes are TRBV10-3 and TRBJ1-3, with 8 bases that match TRBD1. The germline gives CDR1 ENHRY, CDR2 SYGVKD. V lost 6 bases and J lost 8; bases outside the gene matches: 6. CDR3 length equals 13 residues. The CDR3 loop reads CAIRGQDRDTIYF. The CDR3 DNA reads as TGTGCCATCAGGGGACAGGATAGGGACACCATATATTTT.

In DNA, the CDR3 is TGTGCCAGCAGTGGCAGGACTAGCGGGAGGCTCTACGAGCAGTACTTC. Its translation is CASSGRTSGRLYEQYF. V and J are TRBV6-4 and TRBJ2-7, with TRBD2 matching over 14 bases. V lost 4 bases to trimming and J lost 3 bases; unmatched junction nucleotides: 5. CDR1 is MRHNA, CDR2 SNTAGT, per germline. CDR3 size: 16 residues.

This chain connects TRBV5-1 to TRBJ1-4; 8 bases map to TRBD1. The CDR3 loop spans 15 amino acids. CDR1 and CDR2 from the germline V gene are SGHRS and YFSETQ. J gave up 8 bases and V 4 bases, and 10 bases lay outside the gene matches. The CDR3 is CASSGNSGTGEKLFF. The DNA of the CDR3 is TGCGCCAGCAGCGGTAATTCCGGGACAGGCGAAAAACTGTTTTTT.

The V gene is TRBV11-2, the J gene TRBJ2-2, with TRBD2 identical over 7 bases. Trimming cost V 5 bases and J 5 bases; bases outside gene matches: 8. The CDR3 spans 15 residues. The germline V gene has CDR1 SGHAT and CDR2 FQNNGV. In DNA form, the CDR3 reads TGTGCCAGCAGCCCCGGACTAGTTATGACCGGGGAGCTGTTTTTT. It translates to CASSPGLVMTGELFF.

Comment on this clone: This sample includes further DNA sequences coding for the same CDR3. The chain has TRBV5-1 and TRBJ2-1; TRBD1 aligns across 9 bases. The trim removed 0 bases at V and 7 bases at J, leaving 5 bases unmatched. The CDR3 is made up of 15 amino acids. The germline gives CDR1 SGHRS, CDR2 YFSETQ. The CDR3 here is CASSLEGQGFNEQFF. Here the CDR3 DNA reads TGCGCCAGCAGCTTGGAGGGACAGGGTTTTAATGAGCAGTTCTTC.

With respect to this clone: Other DNA sequences from this sample encode an identical CDR3 as well. The chain joins TRBV28 to TRBJ1-3, with TRBD1 as a possible D gene (6 bases). V was shortened by 2 bases and J by 4 bases, with 9 bases between the two germline ends. The germline CDR1 and CDR2 sequences are MDHEN and SYDVKM. This CDR3 is built from 14 residues. CDR3 nucleotides: TGTGCCAGCAGTTTAGGGGGCGCGGGAAACACCATATATTTT. Protein sequence: CASSLGGAGNTIYF.

The chain is built from TRBV19 and TRBJ1-5; 7 bases agree with TRBD1. Germline V lookup: CDR1 LNHDA, CDR2 SQIVND (reference sequence). V trimming: 6 bases; J trimming: 1 base; junction bases outside the gene matches: 9. There are 16 residues in the CDR3. In DNA form, the CDR3 reads TGTGCCAGTAGCTTAGGAGGGGGCCGGAGCAATCAGCCCCAGCATTTT. As protein: CASSLGGGRSNQPQHF.

This clone was picked up a small number of times. Other DNA variants within this sample encode the same CDR3. This chain joins TRBV5-1 and TRBJ1-1; 7 nucleotides line up with TRBD1. The CDR3 runs to 14 residues. V was clipped by 0 bases and J by 1 base; unmatched bases: 0. Per germline, CDR1 SGHRS and CDR2 YFSETQ. The CDR3: CASSLGDRNTEAFF. For the CDR3, the DNA is TGCGCCAGCAGCTTGGGGGACAGGAACACTGAAGCTTTCTTT.

The count of this clone is one. The CDR3: CASSLDLSGRSGANVLTF. In DNA form, the CDR3 reads TGTGCCAGCAGCTTAGATTTGTCAGGACGCTCTGGGGCCAACGTCCTGACTTTC. The chain employs TRBV7-2 and TRBJ2-6; D is unresolved. This CDR3 has 18 residues. CDR1 SGHTA and CDR2 FQGNSA come from the germline V gene. The ends were cut back, 1 base at V and 0 bases at J, with 13 bases in the middle. The full variable domain, in which reference TRBV7-2 and TRBJ2-6 provide the parts outside the CDR3, is GAGVSQSPSNKVTEKGKDVELRCDPISGHTALYWYRQSLGQGLEFLIYFQGNSAPDKSGLPSDRFSAERTGGSVSTLTIQRTQQEDSAVYLCASSLDLSGRSGANVLTFGAGSRLTVL.

The V gene is TRBV15, the J gene TRBJ1-2; no firm D call. Trimming took 0 bases from V and 4 from J, leaving 9 bases between them. CDR3 size: 14 residues. From germline, CDR1 is LNHNV and CDR2 YYDKDF (reference sequence). CDR3 sequence reads: CATSRDGPTYGYTF. The CDR3 DNA is TGTGCCACCAGCAGAGATGGGCCCACCTATGGCTACACCTTC.

The V and J genes are TRBV11-3 and TRBJ2-1; maybe TRBD2 (6 bases). V lost 1 base, J lost 1 base, and 11 bases lay in between. Germline V gene data show CDR1 as SGHNT and CDR2 as YENEEA. The CDR3 has 16 residues. This CDR3 reads CASSLGVGGSYNEQFF. CDR3 nucleotide sequence: TGTGCCAGCAGCTTAGGGGTGGGAGGTTCCTACAATGAGCAGTTCTTC.

The chain is built from TRBV7-2 and TRBJ1-1, with D hard to call. Germline V gene data show CDR1 as SGHTA and CDR2 as FQGNSA. V was trimmed by 1 base and J by 4 bases, leaving 13 bases between them. The CDR3 sequence is 15 residues long. CDR3: CASSLDGVGGTEAFF. The CDR3 DNA is TGTGCCAGCAGCTTAGATGGGGTTGGAGGCACTGAAGCTTTCTTT.

Turning to this clone: This same CDR3 is encoded by further DNA sequences in the sample. The chain links TRBV7-2 to TRBJ2-3; TRBD2 aligns across 9 bases. This CDR3 has 16 residues. V trimming: 5 bases; J trimming: 3 bases; junction bases outside the gene matches: 9. CDR1 is SGHTA and CDR2 is FQGNSA in the germline V gene. CDR3 nucleotide sequence: TGTGCCAGCAGCCCAGGAGGCCTAGCGGGGACAGATACGCAGTATTTT. Translating it yields CASSPGGLAGTDTQYF.

On this clone itself: Additional DNA sequences in this sample encode the identical CDR3. The rearrangement uses TRBV9 and TRBJ2-5; weak D call: TRBD1 (5 bases). Germline V lookup: CDR1 SGDLS, CDR2 YYNGEE. The CDR3 sequence is 14 residues long. V dropped 0 bases and J dropped 2 bases, with 8 bases sitting between them. CDR3 DNA: TGTGCCAGCAGCGTAGGGCAGGGACAAGAGACCCAGTACTTC. Translating gives CASSVGQGQETQYF.

This chain joins TRBV6-6 and TRBJ1-5, with D hard to call. Germline V lookup: CDR1 MNHNY, CDR2 SVGAGI (reference sequence). The V end lost 5 bases, the J end lost 0 bases, and 8 bases lay between the germline ends. The CDR3 has 14 amino acids. DNA of the CDR3: TGTGCCAGCAGTGACCCGGGTAGCAATCAGCCCCAGCATTTT. Translating gives CASSDPGSNQPQHF.

The chain links TRBV18 to TRBJ1-2; 7 positions match TRBD1. The junction had 8 bases not matched to a gene; V was cut back by 3 bases and J by 4 bases. CDR3 length equals 15 residues. Germline V gene lookup returns CDR1 KGHSH and CDR2 LQKENI. The CDR3 here is CASSPIQGQGYGYTF. The CDR3, as DNA: TGTGCCAGCTCACCTATACAGGGGCAAGGCTATGGCTACACCTTC.